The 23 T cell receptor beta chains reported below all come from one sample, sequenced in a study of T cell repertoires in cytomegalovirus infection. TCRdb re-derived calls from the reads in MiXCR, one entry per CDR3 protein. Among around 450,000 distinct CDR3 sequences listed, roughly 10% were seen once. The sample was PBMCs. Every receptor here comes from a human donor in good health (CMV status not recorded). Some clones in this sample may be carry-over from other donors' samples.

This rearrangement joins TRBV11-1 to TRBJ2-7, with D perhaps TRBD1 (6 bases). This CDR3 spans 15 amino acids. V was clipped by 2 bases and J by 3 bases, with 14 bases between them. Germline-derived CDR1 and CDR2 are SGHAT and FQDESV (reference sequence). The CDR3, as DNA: TGTGCCAGCAGCTTAAAAATCACAGGGTACTACGAGCAGTACTTC. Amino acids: CASSLKITGYYEQYF.

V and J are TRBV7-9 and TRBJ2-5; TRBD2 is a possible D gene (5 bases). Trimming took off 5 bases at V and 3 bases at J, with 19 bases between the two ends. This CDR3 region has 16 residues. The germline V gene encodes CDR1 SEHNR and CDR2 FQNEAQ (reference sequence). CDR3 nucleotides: TGTGCCAGCAGCGCTCCCCAACTAGATTTGGAAGAGACCCAGTACTTC. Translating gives CASSAPQLDLEETQYF.

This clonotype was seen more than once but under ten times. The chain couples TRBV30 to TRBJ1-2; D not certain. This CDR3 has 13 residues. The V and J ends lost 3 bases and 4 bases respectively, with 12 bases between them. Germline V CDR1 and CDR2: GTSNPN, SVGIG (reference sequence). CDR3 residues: CAWSANKGYGYTF. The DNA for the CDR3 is TGTGCCTGGAGCGCAAATAAGGGCTATGGCTACACCTTC.

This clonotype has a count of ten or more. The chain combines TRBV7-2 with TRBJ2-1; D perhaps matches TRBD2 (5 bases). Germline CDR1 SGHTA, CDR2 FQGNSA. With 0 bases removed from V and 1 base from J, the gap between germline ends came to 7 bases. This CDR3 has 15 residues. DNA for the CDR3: TGTGCCAGCAGCTTAGCGGGAGTGTCCTACAATGAGCAGTTCTTC. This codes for CASSLAGVSYNEQFF.

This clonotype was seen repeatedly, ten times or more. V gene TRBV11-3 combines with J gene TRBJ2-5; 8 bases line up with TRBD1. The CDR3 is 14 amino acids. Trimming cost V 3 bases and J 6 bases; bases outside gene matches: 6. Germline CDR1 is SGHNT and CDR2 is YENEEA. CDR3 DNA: TGTGCCAGCAGCTTGAACAGGGGGACGAAGACCCAGTACTTC. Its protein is CASSLNRGTKTQYF.

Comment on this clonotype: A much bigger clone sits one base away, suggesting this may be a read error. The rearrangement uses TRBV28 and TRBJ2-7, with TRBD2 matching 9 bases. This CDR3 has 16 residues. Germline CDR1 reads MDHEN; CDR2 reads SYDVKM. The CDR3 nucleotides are TGTGCCAGCAGTTTACTGGGGCTAGCGGGATCCTACGAGCAGAACTTC. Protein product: CASSLLGLAGSYEQNF.

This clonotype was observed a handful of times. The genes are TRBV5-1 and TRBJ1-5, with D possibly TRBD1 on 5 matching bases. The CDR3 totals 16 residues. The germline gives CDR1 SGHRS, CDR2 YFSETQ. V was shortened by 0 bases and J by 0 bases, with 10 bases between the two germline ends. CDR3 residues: CASSLAGIDSNQPQHF. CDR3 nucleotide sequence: TGCGCCAGCAGCTTGGCAGGGATCGATAGCAATCAGCCCCAGCATTTT. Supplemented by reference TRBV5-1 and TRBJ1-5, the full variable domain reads KAGVTQTPRYLIKTRGQQVTLSCSPISGHRSVSWYQQTPGQGLQFLFEYFSETQRNKGNFPGRFSGRQFSNSRSEMNVSTLELGDSALYLCASSLAGIDSNQPQHFGDGTRLSIL.

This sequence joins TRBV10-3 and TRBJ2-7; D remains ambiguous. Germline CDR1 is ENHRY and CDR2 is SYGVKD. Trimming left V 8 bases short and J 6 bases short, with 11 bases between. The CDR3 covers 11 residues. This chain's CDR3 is CAISPSREQYF. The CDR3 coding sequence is TGTGCCATCTCCCCGAGCCGCGAGCAGTACTTC.

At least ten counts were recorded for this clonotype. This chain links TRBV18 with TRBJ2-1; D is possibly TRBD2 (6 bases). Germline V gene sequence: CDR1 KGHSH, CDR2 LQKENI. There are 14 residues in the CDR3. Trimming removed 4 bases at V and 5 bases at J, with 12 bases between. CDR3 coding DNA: TGTGCCAGCTCACTTGCGGGACCGGACAATGAGCAGTTCTTC. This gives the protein CASSLAGPDNEQFF.

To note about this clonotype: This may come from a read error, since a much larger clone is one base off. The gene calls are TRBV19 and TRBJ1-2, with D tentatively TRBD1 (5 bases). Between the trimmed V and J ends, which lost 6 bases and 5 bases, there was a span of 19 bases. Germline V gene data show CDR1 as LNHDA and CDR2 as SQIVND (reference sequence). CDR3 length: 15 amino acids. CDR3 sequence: CASSPRPRGEYGYTF. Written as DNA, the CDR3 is TGTGCCAGTAGCCCGAGGCCGAGAGGGGAATATGGCTACACCTTC.

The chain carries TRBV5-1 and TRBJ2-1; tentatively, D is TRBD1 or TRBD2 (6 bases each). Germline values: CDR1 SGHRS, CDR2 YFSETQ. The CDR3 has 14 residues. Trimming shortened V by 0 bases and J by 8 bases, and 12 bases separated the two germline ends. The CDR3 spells CASSLGGAEYEQFF. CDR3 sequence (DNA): TGCGCCAGCAGCTTGGGGGGGGCGGAGTATGAGCAGTTCTTC. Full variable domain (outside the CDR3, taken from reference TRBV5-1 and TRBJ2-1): KAGVTQTPRYLIKTRGQQVTLSCSPISGHRSVSWYQQTPGQGLQFLFEYFSETQRNKGNFPGRFSGRQFSNSRSEMNVSTLELGDSALYLCASSLGGAEYEQFFGPGTRLTVL.

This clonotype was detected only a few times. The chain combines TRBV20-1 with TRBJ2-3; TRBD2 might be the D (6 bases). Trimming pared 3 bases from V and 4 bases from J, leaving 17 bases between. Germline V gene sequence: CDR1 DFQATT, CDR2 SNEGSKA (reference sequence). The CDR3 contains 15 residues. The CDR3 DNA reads TGCAGTGCTAGGGGGGGATTGAGGGCGGCAGATACGCAGTATTTT. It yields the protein CSARGGLRAADTQYF.

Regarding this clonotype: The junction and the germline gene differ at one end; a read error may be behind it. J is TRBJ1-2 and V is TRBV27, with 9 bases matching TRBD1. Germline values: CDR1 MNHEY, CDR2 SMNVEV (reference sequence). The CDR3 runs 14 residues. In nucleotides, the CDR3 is TGTGCCGGCAGTTTCGGACAGGGGAACTATGGCTACACCTTC. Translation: CAGSFGQGNYGYTF.

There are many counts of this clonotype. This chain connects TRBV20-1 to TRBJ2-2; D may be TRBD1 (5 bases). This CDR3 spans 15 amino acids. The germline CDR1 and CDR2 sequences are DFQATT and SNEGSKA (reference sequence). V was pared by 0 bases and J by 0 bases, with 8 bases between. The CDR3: CSARDRGSNTGELFF. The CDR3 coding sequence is TGCAGTGCTAGAGATAGGGGCTCGAACACCGGGGAGCTGTTTTTT.

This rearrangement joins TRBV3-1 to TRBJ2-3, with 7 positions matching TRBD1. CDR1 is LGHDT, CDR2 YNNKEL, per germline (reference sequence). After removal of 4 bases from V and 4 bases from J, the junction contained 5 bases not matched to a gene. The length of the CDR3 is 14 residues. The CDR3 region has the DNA TGTGCCAGCAGCCTTCGACAGGGTTCAGATACGCAGTATTTT. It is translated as CASSLRQGSDTQYF.

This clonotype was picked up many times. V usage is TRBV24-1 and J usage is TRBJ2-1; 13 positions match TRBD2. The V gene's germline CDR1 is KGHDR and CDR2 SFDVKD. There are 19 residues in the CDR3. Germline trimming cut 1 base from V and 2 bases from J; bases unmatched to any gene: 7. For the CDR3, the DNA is TGTGCCACCAGTGATTTAAGGACTAGCGGGAGACTAGCCTACAATGAGCAGTTCTTC. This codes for CATSDLRTSGRLAYNEQFF.

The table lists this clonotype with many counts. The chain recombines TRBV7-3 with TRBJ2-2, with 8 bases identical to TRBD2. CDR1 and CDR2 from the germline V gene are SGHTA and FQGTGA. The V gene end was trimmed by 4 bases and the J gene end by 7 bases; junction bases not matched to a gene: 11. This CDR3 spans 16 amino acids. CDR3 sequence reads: CASSSGLALTGGELFF. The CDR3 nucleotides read TGTGCCAGCAGCTCCGGACTAGCCCTTACGGGCGGGGAGCTGTTTTTT.

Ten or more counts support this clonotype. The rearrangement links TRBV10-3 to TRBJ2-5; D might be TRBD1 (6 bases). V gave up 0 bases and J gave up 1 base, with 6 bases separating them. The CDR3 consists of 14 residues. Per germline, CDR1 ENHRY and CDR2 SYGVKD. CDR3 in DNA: TGTGCCATCAGTGAGTCAGGGGGCCAAGAGACCCAGTACTTC. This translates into CAISESGGQETQYF.

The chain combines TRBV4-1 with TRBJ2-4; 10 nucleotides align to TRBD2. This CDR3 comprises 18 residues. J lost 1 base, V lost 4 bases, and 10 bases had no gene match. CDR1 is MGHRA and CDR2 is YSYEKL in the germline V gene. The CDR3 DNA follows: TGCGCCAGCAGCCCCGGACTAGCGGAAGGGGGCGCCAAAAACATTCAGTACTTC. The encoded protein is CASSPGLAEGGAKNIQYF.

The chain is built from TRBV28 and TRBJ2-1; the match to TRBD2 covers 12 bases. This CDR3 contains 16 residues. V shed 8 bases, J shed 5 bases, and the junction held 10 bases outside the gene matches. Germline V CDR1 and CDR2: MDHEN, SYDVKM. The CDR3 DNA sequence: TGTGCCAGCGTCCTAGCGGGAGGGCCCTTCGACAATGAGCAGTTCTTC. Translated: CASVLAGGPFDNEQFF.

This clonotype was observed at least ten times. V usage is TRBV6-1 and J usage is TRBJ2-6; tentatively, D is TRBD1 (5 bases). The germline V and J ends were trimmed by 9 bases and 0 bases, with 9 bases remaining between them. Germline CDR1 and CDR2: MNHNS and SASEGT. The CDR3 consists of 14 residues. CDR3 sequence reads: CASDSRSGANVLTF. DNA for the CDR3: TGTGCCAGTGACAGCCGCTCTGGGGCCAACGTCCTGACTTTC.

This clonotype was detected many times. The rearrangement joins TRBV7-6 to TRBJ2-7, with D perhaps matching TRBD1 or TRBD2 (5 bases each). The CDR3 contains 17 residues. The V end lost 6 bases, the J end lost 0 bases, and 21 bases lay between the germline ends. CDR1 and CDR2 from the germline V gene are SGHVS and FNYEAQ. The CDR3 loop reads CASSKLGTIGASYEQYF. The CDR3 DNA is TGTGCCAGCAGTAAGTTGGGAACTATCGGGGCCTCCTACGAGCAGTACTTC.

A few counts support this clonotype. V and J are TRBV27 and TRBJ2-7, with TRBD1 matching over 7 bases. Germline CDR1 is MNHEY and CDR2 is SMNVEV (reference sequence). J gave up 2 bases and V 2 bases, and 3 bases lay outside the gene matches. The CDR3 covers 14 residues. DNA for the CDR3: TGTGCCAGCAGTTTAGAACAGGGGACCTACGAGCAGTACTTC. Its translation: CASSLEQGTYEQYF.